The clone carrying this T cell receptor (beta chain) was observed many times. Its cognate antigen is unknown. This entry comes from a study of T cells in Graves' hyperthyroidism and ophthalmopathy. Overall study results and limits: Blood also held most thyroid clonotypes expanded beyond 0.001. For ophthalmopathy, model prediction preceded onset by a median about six months.

Amplification targeted TCR beta CDR3 regions from RNA transcripts. The HTBI primer set drove a first-round RT-PCR of the TCR CDR3. TCRdb ran MiXCR on the multiplex PCR reads and lists one entry per CDR3 protein. The sample lists some 440,000 distinct CDR3 sequences; 15% to 18% were seen once. Stability of Graves' hyperthyroidism was defined as absent ophthalmopathy progression within 18 months. Patients were excluded for uncontrolled infection, other autoimmune disease, pregnancy or lactation. The CDR3 consists of 15 residues. The V and J ends lost 5 bases and 2 bases, in that order; junction bases with no gene match: 6. CDR1 and CDR2 (germline): MNHNS, SASEGT.

Sequencing input: blood. This clonotype was obtained from a woman younger than 35 with Graves' hyperthyroidism. This chain joins TRBV6-1 and TRBJ2-3; TRBD2 matches 8 bases. CDR3 region: CASSLTGGPTDTQYF. CDR3 DNA: TGTGCCAGCAGTTTGACGGGGGGGCCCACAGATACGCAGTATTTT.